Included here is one T cell receptor beta chain sequence, with context. The sample originates from a study of blood T cell repertoires in COVID-19. Germline CDR1 and CDR2: SGHRS and YFSETQ. The CDR3 contains 14 residues. V lost 2 bases and J lost 6, with 14 bases in between. Measured with immunoSEQ multiplex PCR; TCRdb has only the in-frame clones, and not every one. The sample gives about 85,000 clones, roughly 89% of which show up once; 5% to 6% is in the top ten. The sequence was obtained from a man aged 55-75 years with acute or convalescent COVID-19. Sequencing input: peripheral blood. This chain uses TRBV5-1 with TRBJ1-1; TRBD1 is a possible D gene (6 bases). In DNA, the CDR3 is TGCGCCAGCAGCTTCGGGGGGGGCGCGGCTGAAGCTTTCTTT. Protein product: CASSFGGGAAEAFF.